One and the same sample provided the 29 T cell receptor beta chains below, sequenced in a study of response to subunit inactivated influenza vaccine. Via MiXCR, TCRdb re-called the RT-PCR reads, giving one row per CDR3 protein. The sample has about 500,000 distinct CDR3 sequences, about 15% seen once. The starting material was CD4+ T cells sorted from PBMCs, obtained 23 months after vaccination. These receptors were taken from a man between 45 and 75 years old who received an inactivated influenza vaccine.

This clonotype showed up many times. The chain uses TRBV5-6 and TRBJ2-7; D might be TRBD2 (5 bases). From germline, CDR1 is SGHDT and CDR2 YYEEEE. The CDR3 runs 13 residues. V was clipped by 4 bases and J by 1 base, with 9 bases between them. CDR3 sequence (DNA): TGTGCCAGCAGCCTGAGGGCGTCCTACGAGCAGTACTTC. Translation: CASSLRASYEQYF.

This clonotype was observed at least ten times. The rearrangement joins TRBV5-1 to TRBJ2-6; no clear D gene. Deletions cut 0 bases from V and 0 bases from J, with 4 bases between. The CDR3 contains 15 residues. The germline V gene encodes CDR1 SGHRS and CDR2 YFSETQ. CDR3 DNA: TGCGCCAGCAGCTTGGATGACTCTGGGGCCAACGTCCTGACTTTC. Protein sequence: CASSLDDSGANVLTF.

This chain uses TRBV7-9 with TRBJ2-3; D possibly corresponds to TRBD2 (6 bases). The CDR3 consists of 16 residues. Trimming took 1 base from V and 1 from J, leaving 12 bases between them. Germline lookup yields CDR1 SEHNR and CDR2 FQNEAQ (reference sequence). The CDR3 sequence is CASSLEAGMGTDTQYF. In DNA form, the CDR3 reads TGTGCCAGCAGCTTAGAGGCGGGGATGGGCACAGATACGCAGTATTTT. Drawing the rest from reference TRBV7-9 and TRBJ2-3, the complete variable domain is DTGVSQNPRHKITKRGQNVTFRCDPISEHNRLYWYRQTLGQGPEFLTYFQNEAQLEKSRLLSDRFSAERPKGSFSTLEIQRTEQGDSAMYLCASSLEAGMGTDTQYFGPGTRLTVL.

Only a few counts were recorded for this clonotype. The V and J genes are TRBV7-2 and TRBJ2-7, with 9 nucleotides matching TRBD2. Germline CDR1 reads SGHTA; CDR2 reads FQGNSA. This CDR3 spans 16 amino acids. Trimming removed 1 base from V and 12 bases from J; junction bases left unmatched: 16. Here the CDR3 DNA reads TGTGCCAGCAGCTTAGGGGGCCCTCTAGCGGGGAGCCGCCCGTACTTC. Its protein is CASSLGGPLAGSRPYF.

This chain connects TRBV10-3 to TRBJ2-5, with 9 bases aligning to TRBD2. The CDR3 covers 15 residues. The germline V gene has CDR1 ENHRY and CDR2 SYGVKD. V lost 2 bases and J lost 1; bases outside the gene matches: 2. The CDR3 loop reads CAISEVSGSQETQYF. The CDR3 DNA reads TGTGCCATCAGTGAGGTTAGCGGGAGCCAAGAGACCCAGTACTTC.

The V and J genes are TRBV12-3 or TRBV12-4 and TRBJ2-2; D might be TRBD2 (7 bases). Trimming left V 0 bases short and J 7 bases short, with 15 bases between. The CDR3 is made up of 16 amino acids. The CDR3 spells CASSLAERGAGGELFF. CDR3 DNA: TGTGCCAGCAGTTTAGCGGAACGGGGGGCCGGCGGGGAGCTGTTTTTT.

The rearrangement links TRBV7-2 to TRBJ1-2; 11 positions match TRBD1. J gave up 4 bases and V 5 bases, and 6 bases lay outside the gene matches. CDR1 and CDR2 (germline): SGHTA, FQGNSA. The CDR3 contains 15 residues. CDR3 sequence (DNA): TGTGCCAGCAGCCCCGGGACAGGGGGTGTCTATGGCTACACCTTC. This codes for CASSPGTGGVYGYTF. The variable domain in full, completed from reference TRBV7-2 and TRBJ1-2, reads GAGVSQSPSNKVTEKGKDVELRCDPISGHTALYWYRQSLGQGLEFLIYFQGNSAPDKSGLPSDRFSAERTGGSVSTLTIQRTQQEDSAVYLCASSPGTGGVYGYTFGSGTRLTVV.

CDR3 sequence reads: CASSTDRAGANVLTF. The CDR3 region has the DNA TGCGCCAGCAGCACCGACAGGGCTGGGGCCAACGTCCTGACTTTC. The gene calls are TRBV5-1 and TRBJ2-6; 7 nucleotides match TRBD1. The CDR3 has 15 residues. Unmatched junction bases numbered 3, after V lost 4 bases and J lost 2 bases. CDR1 SGHRS and CDR2 YFSETQ come from the germline V gene.

This chain uses TRBV28 with TRBJ2-7; D is uncertain. V was clipped by 4 bases and J by 2 bases, with 15 bases between them. The CDR3 sequence is 15 residues long. Germline V gene lookup returns CDR1 MDHEN and CDR2 SYDVKM. CDR3 region: CASSSTLLGPYEQYF. The CDR3 region has the DNA TGTGCCAGCAGTTCGACCCTCCTAGGGCCCTACGAGCAGTACTTC.

V usage is TRBV3-1 and J usage is TRBJ1-2, with 7 bases fitting TRBD1. CDR3 size: 19 residues. The trim removed 4 bases at V and 3 bases at J, leaving 20 bases unmatched. Germline-derived CDR1 and CDR2 are LGHDT and YNNKEL (reference sequence). CDR3 amino acids: CASSPGNSRRGLKYYGYTF. As DNA, the CDR3 is TGTGCCAGCAGCCCAGGAAATAGCAGGAGGGGGCTCAAATACTATGGCTACACCTTC. The entire variable domain, with the rest obtained from reference TRBV3-1 and TRBJ1-2, is as follows: DTAVSQTPKYLVTQMGNDKSIKCEQNLGHDTMYWYKQDSKKFLKIMFSYNNKELIINETVPNRFSPKSPDKAHLNLHINSLELGDSAVYFCASSPGNSRRGLKYYGYTFGSGTRLTVV.

This clonotype was found many times. This sequence joins TRBV4-1 and TRBJ2-7; D not resolved. This CDR3 contains 18 residues. With 3 bases removed from V and 3 bases from J, the gap between germline ends came to 24 bases. The germline CDR1 and CDR2 sequences are MGHRA and YSYEKL. Here the CDR3 DNA reads TGCGCCAGCAGCCATCCGGAAACCCTCTCGAGACCGATCTACGAGCAGTACTTC. Amino acids: CASSHPETLSRPIYEQYF.

This sequence joins TRBV30 and TRBJ1-1; 12 bases fit TRBD1. V lost 1 base, J lost 12 bases, and 9 bases stayed unmatched. Germline assignment: CDR1 GTSNPN and CDR2 SVGIG (reference sequence). The CDR3 covers 14 residues. CDR3 loop: CAWSGGTGGSLTFF. CDR3 DNA sequence: TGTGCCTGGAGTGGAGGGACAGGGGGCTCGTTGACTTTCTTT.

This clonotype was observed at least ten times. The V call is TRBV12-3 or TRBV12-4, the J call TRBJ2-3; weak D call: TRBD1 (5 bases). Deletions cut 2 bases from V and 4 bases from J, with 7 bases between. This CDR3 region has 13 residues. CDR3 bases: TGTGCCAGCAGTTTACAGGGCGCAGATACGCAGTATTTT. This encodes CASSLQGADTQYF.

This chain uses TRBV7-2 with TRBJ2-7; 10 bases fit TRBD1. V was clipped by 5 bases and J by 2 bases; unmatched bases: 9. Germline-derived CDR1 and CDR2 are SGHTA and FQGNSA. This CDR3 is 16 amino acids long. CDR3 nucleotides: TGTGCCAGCAGCCCGCCTAAGGGACAGGGGCCCTACGAGCAGTACTTC. Its translation is CASSPPKGQGPYEQYF.

The chain is built from TRBV4-3 and TRBJ2-7; 12 bases line up with TRBD2. V lost 1 base and J lost 2; bases outside the gene matches: 0. This CDR3 is 15 amino acids long. Germline V gives CDR1 LGHNA, CDR2 YSLEER. The CDR3 loop reads CASSQGTSGAYEQYF. DNA for the CDR3: TGCGCCAGCAGCCAAGGGACTAGCGGGGCCTACGAGCAGTACTTC.

This clonotype has more than one count but fewer than ten. The chain joins TRBV15 to TRBJ2-1, with a tentative D call TRBD1 (5 bases). Germline-derived CDR1 and CDR2 are LNHNV and YYDKDF (reference sequence). V lost 1 base to trimming and J lost 5 bases, with 6 bases between them. This CDR3 comprises 13 residues. DNA of the CDR3: TGTGCCACCAGCAGAGTCAGGGACAATGAGCAGTTCTTC. Amino acids: CATSRVRDNEQFF.

The V gene is TRBV7-2, the J gene TRBJ2-7, with TRBD1 as a possible D gene (6 bases). V lost 4 bases to trimming and J lost 3 bases, with 16 bases between them. This CDR3 comprises 15 residues. Germline CDR1 reads SGHTA; CDR2 reads FQGNSA. The CDR3 DNA follows: TGTGCCAGCAGCTCCCCAGGGGATGTTATCTACGAGCAGTACTTC. Its protein is CASSSPGDVIYEQYF.

With respect to this clonotype: An end of the junction does not agree with germline; a read error may underlie this. This chain joins TRBV5-6 and TRBJ2-5; a possible D gene is TRBD2 (5 bases). The CDR3 is made up of 15 amino acids. Looked up from germline, CDR1 is SGHDT and CDR2 is YYEEEE. The CDR3 bases are TGTGCCAGCAGCCGAACCAGAGATGCCGGGGAGACCGAGTACTTC. Amino acid sequence: CASSRTRDAGETEYF.

Many counts were recorded for this clonotype. This chain connects TRBV24-1 to TRBJ2-3, with TRBD2 matching over 10 bases. There are 13 residues in the CDR3. The germline CDR1 and CDR2 sequences are KGHDR and SFDVKD. V lost 10 bases to trimming and J lost 4 bases; unmatched junction nucleotides: 4. In DNA, the CDR3 is TGTGCCACAAATCTAGCGGGAGCAGATACGCAGTATTTT. Protein: CATNLAGADTQYF.

This clonotype was observed a few times. J is TRBJ2-7 and V is TRBV7-2; D perhaps matches TRBD2 (6 bases). The CDR3 spans 14 residues. Trimming took off 0 bases at V and 5 bases at J, with 11 bases between the two ends. CDR1 is SGHTA and CDR2 is FQGNSA in the germline V gene. The CDR3 DNA reads TGTGCCAGCAGCTTAGCGGGAGGAATAGACGAGCAGTACTTC. Residues: CASSLAGGIDEQYF.

The CDR3 is CASSFRARQGVSPLHF. The CDR3 region has the DNA TGTGCCAGCAGCTTTAGAGCTCGACAGGGGGTCTCACCCCTCCACTTT. This chain links TRBV6-1 with TRBJ1-6; 9 bases are a match to TRBD1. Germline-derived CDR1 and CDR2 are MNHNS and SASEGT. V lost 6 bases and J lost 10; bases outside the gene matches: 13. There are 16 residues in the CDR3.

This clonotype appeared a few times. The rearrangement links TRBV6-1 to TRBJ2-1; D remains ambiguous. With 6 bases removed from V and 10 bases from J, the gap between germline ends came to 22 bases. Germline CDR1 MNHNS, CDR2 SASEGT. CDR3 size: 15 residues. CDR3 in DNA: TGTGCCAGCAGAGACCCGGGCCCTAACTCCCGCGAGCAGTTCTTC. This translates into CASRDPGPNSREQFF.

This clonotype was seen a few times. The chain uses TRBV12-3 or TRBV12-4 and TRBJ2-2; D is possibly TRBD1 (6 bases). Deletions cut 2 bases from V and 7 bases from J, with 8 bases between. CDR3 length: 13 amino acids. CDR3 sequence: CASSLRGFGELFF. CDR3 sequence (DNA): TGTGCCAGCAGTTTAAGGGGGTTCGGGGAGCTGTTTTTT.

The chain carries TRBV7-2 and TRBJ1-5; D is possibly TRBD1 (5 bases). The CDR3 contains 13 residues. Per germline, CDR1 SGHTA and CDR2 FQGNSA. V lost 5 bases to trimming and J lost 11 bases, with 16 bases between them. CDR3 loop: CASSTMQGAAQHF. CDR3 nucleotide sequence: TGTGCCAGCAGCACCATGCAGGGAGCAGCCCAGCATTTT.

This clonotype came up a few times. Written as DNA, the CDR3 is TGTGCCAGCAGCCAATGGGACTATGGCTACACCTTC. It codes for CASSQWDYGYTF. The J gene is TRBJ1-2, the V gene TRBV28, with unresolved D. Germline-derived CDR1 and CDR2 are MDHEN and SYDVKM. Trimming took off 6 bases at V and 3 bases at J, with 8 bases between the two ends. The length of the CDR3 is 12 residues.

This clonotype was counted ten times or more. V gene TRBV5-1 combines with J gene TRBJ1-3, with TRBD1 identical over 9 bases. The CDR3 has 15 residues. Losses at the gene ends were 4 bases for V and 4 bases for J; bases not matched to a gene: 6. Germline CDR1 SGHRS, CDR2 YFSETQ. The CDR3 region is CASSQTGTGGNTIYF. The CDR3 DNA sequence: TGCGCCAGCAGCCAAACCGGGACAGGGGGAAACACCATATATTTT.

This rearrangement joins TRBV20-1 to TRBJ2-1; D is undetermined. CDR1 and CDR2 (germline): DFQATT, SNEGSKA (reference sequence). Trimming took 3 bases from V and 1 from J, leaving 10 bases between them. CDR3 length: 14 residues. In nucleotides, the CDR3 is TGCAGTGCTAGTACGAAGAGGTCCTACAATGAGCAGTTCTTC. This codes for CSASTKRSYNEQFF.

There are a few counts of this clonotype. The chain is built from TRBV5-6 and TRBJ1-6; D is uncertain. The CDR3 loop spans 15 amino acids. Germline loops: CDR1 SGHDT, CDR2 YYEEEE. V gave up 0 bases and J gave up 7 bases, with 11 bases separating them. CDR3 amino acids: CASSLERLLNSPLHF. CDR3 nucleotide sequence: TGTGCCAGCAGCTTGGAGCGTTTGTTGAATTCACCCCTCCACTTT. Full variable domain (rest looked up from reference TRBV5-6 and TRBJ1-6): DAGVTQSPTHLIKTRGQQVTLRCSPKSGHDTVSWYQQALGQGPQFIFQYYEEEERQRGNFPDRFSGHQFPNYSSELNVNALLLGDSALYLCASSLERLLNSPLHFGNGTRLTVT.

A few counts support this clonotype. The rearrangement uses TRBV5-6 and TRBJ2-1, with 7 positions matching TRBD2. The germline gives CDR1 SGHDT, CDR2 YYEEEE. This CDR3 has 17 amino acids. The trim removed 2 bases at V and 0 bases at J, leaving 8 bases unmatched. CDR3 DNA sequence: TGTGCCAGCAGCTTAATTGCTCGCGGGGGCTCCTACAATGAGCAGTTCTTC. It encodes CASSLIARGGSYNEQFF.